One sample yielded the 20 T cell receptor beta chains listed below, sequenced in a study of cytomegalovirus exposure and HLA in healthy donors. PCR used 60 Vbeta primers and 13 Jbeta primers. The data were produced by immunoSEQ multiplex PCR, yet TCRdb's version contains in-frame clones alone and is incomplete. The table records 200,000 to 300,000 clones, 84% of them present only once. The specimen sequenced was PBMCs. These TCRs come from a woman between 40 and 55 years old in good health and CMV-seropositive.

V usage is TRBV9 and J usage is TRBJ2-2, with D perhaps matching TRBD2 (7 bases). V was cut by 4 bases and J by 3 bases, with 16 bases left in between. The CDR3 extends over 16 amino acids. CDR1 is SGDLS and CDR2 is YYNGEE in the germline V gene. The CDR3 reads CASSLPRGLDTGELFF. CDR3 coding DNA: TGTGCCAGCAGCCTCCCGCGGGGGCTGGACACCGGGGAGCTGTTTTTT.

This clone was seen a handful of times. The chain combines TRBV19 with TRBJ1-1, with TRBD1 matching over 7 bases. V shed 0 bases, J shed 5 bases, and the junction held 12 bases outside the gene matches. The CDR3 is made up of 17 amino acids. The V gene's germline CDR1 is LNHDA and CDR2 SQIVND (reference sequence). CDR3 amino acids: CASSIDFETGRSTEAFF. The DNA for the CDR3 is TGTGCCAGTAGTATAGATTTTGAGACAGGGCGTAGTACTGAAGCTTTCTTT.

In DNA form, the CDR3 reads TGCGCCAGCAGCAACACAGGGGGCGAGCAGTACTTC. This gives the protein CASSNTGGEQYF. The rearrangement joins TRBV4-3 to TRBJ2-7, with TRBD1 matching over 8 bases. V shed 5 bases and J 6 bases; nucleotides not matched to a gene: 3. Germline V gene sequence: CDR1 LGHNA, CDR2 YSLEER. CDR3 length: 12 amino acids.

The genes are TRBV11-3 and TRBJ1-1, with 9 positions matching TRBD1. In germline, CDR1 is SGHNT, CDR2 YENEEA. This CDR3 is 13 amino acids long. After removal of 4 bases from V and 4 bases from J, the junction contained 1 base not matched to a gene. CDR3 bases: TGTGCCAGCAGCTGGGGACAGGGCACTGAAGCTTTCTTT. Its protein is CASSWGQGTEAFF.

This clone was observed a handful of times. The chain has TRBV7-2 and TRBJ2-7, with 8 bases that match TRBD2. Unmatched junction bases numbered 10, after V lost 5 bases and J lost 7 bases. Germline V gene sequence: CDR1 SGHTA, CDR2 FQGNSA. There are 14 residues in the CDR3. The CDR3 loop reads CASSTLTSGGEQYF. For the CDR3, the DNA is TGTGCCAGCAGCACTCTAACTAGCGGAGGAGAGCAGTACTTC.

The chain joins TRBV7-8 to TRBJ1-1; D unresolved. The CDR3 spans 16 residues. CDR1 is SGHVS, CDR2 FQNEAQ, per germline. V lost 2 bases and J 0 bases, leaving 13 bases between the germline ends. Written as DNA, the CDR3 is TGTGCCAGCAGCTTACCGGAGGACGGAGTGAACACTGAAGCTTTCTTT. As protein: CASSLPEDGVNTEAFF.

V and J are TRBV28 and TRBJ1-6, with D unclear. The germline V gene encodes CDR1 MDHEN and CDR2 SYDVKM. V was shortened by 5 bases and J by 0 bases, with 17 bases between the two germline ends. The CDR3 is made up of 18 amino acids. CDR3 bases: TGTGCCAGCAGTCCCCTCCGGGGTTCGAGCTCCTATAATTCACCCCTCCACTTT. Its translation: CASSPLRGSSSYNSPLHF.

The chain has TRBV7-9 and TRBJ2-7; 8 bases are a match to TRBD2. This CDR3 is 14 amino acids long. J lost 2 bases, V lost 5 bases, and 5 bases had no gene match. Germline V gene sequence: CDR1 SEHNR, CDR2 FQNEAQ (reference sequence). For the CDR3, the DNA is TGTGCCAGCAGCCCCCCGGGACTAGCCTACGAGCAGTACTTC. Its translation: CASSPPGLAYEQYF.

V usage is TRBV19 and J usage is TRBJ1-5, with 7 bases matching TRBD1. Trimming took 3 bases from V and 7 from J; bases not matched to a gene: 6. Germline CDR1 is LNHDA and CDR2 is SQIVND (reference sequence). This CDR3 has 14 amino acids. As DNA, the CDR3 is TGTGCCAGTAGTATGTTGGGCAGGGGGCAGCCCCAGCATTTT. Amino acid sequence: CASSMLGRGQPQHF.

The chain uses TRBV10-3 and TRBJ2-5; 14 bases fit TRBD2. Trimming removed 11 bases from V and 5 bases from J; junction bases left unmatched: 13. CDR1 and CDR2 (germline): ENHRY, SYGVKD. The CDR3 has 16 amino acids. CDR3 region: CASGGTSGRVGETQYF. CDR3 nucleotide sequence: TGTGCCTCGGGGGGGACTAGCGGGAGAGTAGGGGAGACCCAGTACTTC.

The rearrangement uses TRBV5-1 and TRBJ2-2; D unresolved. Germline-derived CDR1 and CDR2 are SGHRS and YFSETQ. The CDR3 spans 15 residues. V was trimmed by 0 bases and J by 0 bases, leaving 6 bases between them. The CDR3 DNA follows: TGCGCCAGCAGCTTGGTTCTTTCGAACACCGGGGAGCTGTTTTTT. Residues: CASSLVLSNTGELFF.

The CDR3 nucleotides are TGTGCCAGCACGATAAAAGAGTTCACCGGGGAGCTGTTTTTT. This gives the protein CASTIKEFTGELFF. The chain employs TRBV7-8 and TRBJ2-2; D not certain. The V end lost 7 bases, the J end lost 4 bases, and 13 bases lay between the germline ends. This CDR3 region has 14 residues. From germline, CDR1 is SGHVS and CDR2 FQNEAQ.

This clone was observed a single time. V and J are TRBV27 and TRBJ1-1, with D tentatively TRBD1 (5 bases). This CDR3 is 17 amino acids long. CDR1 MNHEY and CDR2 SMNVEV come from the germline V gene (reference sequence). Trimming left V 4 bases short and J 5 bases short, with 23 bases between. In nucleotides, the CDR3 is TGTGCCAGCAGTTGGCTCCCTCAGGGTGTTAGGGGAACTGAAGCTTTCTTT. Translation gives CASSWLPQGVRGTEAFF.

The chain recombines TRBV4-3 with TRBJ2-7; D is unclear. The germline CDR1 and CDR2 sequences are LGHNA and YSLEER. This CDR3 is built from 13 residues. The V and J ends lost 4 bases and 5 bases respectively, with 12 bases between them. CDR3 sequence reads: CASSPSELDEQYF. In nucleotides, the CDR3 is TGCGCCAGCAGCCCGTCCGAGTTAGACGAGCAGTACTTC.

V is TRBV15 and J is TRBJ2-1; 13 bases match TRBD2. Germline V gene sequence: CDR1 LNHNV, CDR2 YYDKDF (reference sequence). The trim removed 3 bases at V and 8 bases at J, leaving 7 bases unmatched. The CDR3 consists of 16 residues. CDR3 in DNA: TGTGCCACCAGCAGGCCCGGGACTAGCGGGACCGATGAGCAGTTCTTC. As protein: CATSRPGTSGTDEQFF. Full variable domain (rest looked up from reference TRBV15 and TRBJ2-1): DAMVIQNPRYQVTQFGKPVTLSCSQTLNHNVMYWYQQKSSQAPKLLFHYYDKDFNNEADTPDNFQSRRPNTSFCFLDIRSPGLGDTAMYLCATSRPGTSGTDEQFFGPGTRLTVL.

This clone was counted only a few times. This CDR3 reads CASSQDPARGLPFSGNTIYF. The DNA for the CDR3 is TGCGCCAGCAGCCAAGACCCGGCCAGGGGCCTACCCTTCTCTGGAAACACCATATATTTT. The chain has TRBV4-3 and TRBJ1-3; a weak D match, TRBD1 (6 bases). The CDR3 consists of 20 residues. Germline assignment: CDR1 LGHNA and CDR2 YSLEER. V lost 0 bases to trimming and J lost 0 bases, with 21 bases between them.

The chain carries TRBV5-4 and TRBJ2-1, with D possibly TRBD2 on 5 matching bases. Germline V gene lookup returns CDR1 SGHNT and CDR2 YYREEE (reference sequence). Between the trimmed V and J ends, which lost 4 bases and 8 bases, there was a span of 16 bases. This CDR3 has 14 residues. CDR3 amino acids: CASSPRVAGDEQFF. The CDR3 DNA reads TGTGCCAGCAGCCCCCGGGTAGCCGGGGATGAGCAGTTCTTC.

The V gene is TRBV28, the J gene TRBJ2-7; perhaps TRBD2 as D (5 bases). V shed 7 bases and J shed 4 bases, with 23 bases lying between them. The CDR3 extends over 16 amino acids. Per germline, CDR1 MDHEN and CDR2 SYDVKM. The CDR3 DNA reads as TGTGCCAGCACCTCCTACACTGCGGGTAAGGTGTACGAGCAGTACTTC. This translates into CASTSYTAGKVYEQYF.

This chain connects TRBV11-2 to TRBJ2-3; D perhaps matches TRBD1 (6 bases). This CDR3 is 14 amino acids long. With 2 bases removed from V and 3 bases from J, the gap between germline ends came to 9 bases. Per germline, CDR1 SGHAT and CDR2 FQNNGV. The CDR3 coding sequence is TGTGCCAGCAGCTTAATAGGGACAACAGATACGCAGTATTTT. It is translated as CASSLIGTTDTQYF.

The rearrangement uses TRBV5-4 and TRBJ1-1; tentative D call: TRBD1 (6 bases). From germline, CDR1 is SGHNT and CDR2 YYREEE (reference sequence). Trimming cost V 2 bases and J 5 bases, with 13 bases left between them. The CDR3 has 14 amino acids. CDR3 protein: CASSFLGAFTEAFF. CDR3 DNA sequence: TGTGCCAGCAGCTTCCTGGGGGCCTTTACTGAAGCTTTCTTT.